This entry features one TCR beta chain sequence. The target antigen is unknown. The data were obtained in a study of T cell responses to AZD1222 COVID-19 vaccine. For the study at large: Second doses at about 4 or about 12 weeks were pooled. Study results and limitations: Females made up more of the donors, who were largely white British, and clonal diversity may have come out too low. Increases in Spike-specific TCR breadth and depth were seen after two AZD1222 doses. Unmutated variant regions are reportedly targeted by nearly half of spike-specific TCRs.

The CDR3 has 15 residues. V was pared by 1 base and J by 3 bases, with 13 bases between. Germline CDR1 LGHDT, CDR2 YNNKEL (reference sequence). Profiled with immunoSEQ multiplex PCR; TCRdb holds only in-frame clones, not every one. The sample contains about 140,000 clones, about 88% of which appear only once. This sample comprised peripheral blood, obtained on day 0 of AZD1222 vaccination. V usage is TRBV3-1 (or the pseudogene TRBV3-2) and J usage is TRBJ2-7, with D possibly matching TRBD1 (6 bases). This receptor was taken from an adult in good health. Written as DNA, the CDR3 is TGTGCCAGCAGCCAAGCATGGGGACAAGGCTACGAGCAGTACTTC. Its translation: CASSQAWGQGYEQYF.